The clone carrying this T cell receptor (beta chain) showed up just a few times. The data originate from a study of T cells in Graves' hyperthyroidism and ophthalmopathy. The blood sample predates any ophthalmopathy symptoms, coming from first hyperthyroidism diagnosis. V shed 1 base and J shed 2 bases, with 10 bases lying between them. CDR3 length: 15 residues. Germline lookup yields CDR1 SGHVS and CDR2 FNYEAQ. From RNA transcripts, TCR beta CDR3 regions were amplified. Using the HTBI primer set, a first-round RT-PCR was run on the TCR CDR3. TCRdb called the multiplex PCR reads again in MiXCR, with one record for every CDR3 protein. The sample yields hundreds of thousands of distinct CDR3 sequences, roughly a sixth seen once.

V gene TRBV7-6 combines with J gene TRBJ2-3; either TRBD1 or TRBD2 may supply D (6 bases each). The sample comprised blood. This TCR derives from a woman between 45 and 65 years old with Graves' hyperthyroidism that later progressed to Graves' ophthalmopathy. The CDR3 protein is CASSLEWGATDTQYF. CDR3 nucleotide sequence: TGTGCCAGCAGCTTAGAGTGGGGGGCCACAGATACGCAGTATTTT.